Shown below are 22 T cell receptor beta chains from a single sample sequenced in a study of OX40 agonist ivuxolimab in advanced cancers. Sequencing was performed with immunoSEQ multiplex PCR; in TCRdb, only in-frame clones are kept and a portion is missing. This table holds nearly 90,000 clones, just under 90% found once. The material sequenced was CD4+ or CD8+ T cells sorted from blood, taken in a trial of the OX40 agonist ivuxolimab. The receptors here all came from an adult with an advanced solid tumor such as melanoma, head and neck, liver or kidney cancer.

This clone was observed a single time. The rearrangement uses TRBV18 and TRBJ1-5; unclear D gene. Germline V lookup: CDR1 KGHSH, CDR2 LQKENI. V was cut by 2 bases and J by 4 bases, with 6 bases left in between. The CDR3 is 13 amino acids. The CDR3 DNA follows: TGTGCCAGCTCACCAACGGGGAATCAGCCCCAGCATTTT. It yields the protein CASSPTGNQPQHF.

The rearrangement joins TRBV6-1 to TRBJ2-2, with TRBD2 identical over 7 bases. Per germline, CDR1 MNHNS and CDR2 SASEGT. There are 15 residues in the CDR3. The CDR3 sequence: CASRAAGAGTGELFF. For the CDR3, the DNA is TGTGCTAGCCGCGCCGCGGGAGCGGGCACCGGGGAGCTGTTTTTT.

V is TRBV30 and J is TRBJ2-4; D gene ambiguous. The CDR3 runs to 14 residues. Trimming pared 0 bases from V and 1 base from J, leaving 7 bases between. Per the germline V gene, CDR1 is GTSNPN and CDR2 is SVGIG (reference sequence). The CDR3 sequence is CAWSVAGAKNIQYF. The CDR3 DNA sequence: TGTGCCTGGAGTGTAGCTGGCGCCAAAAACATTCAGTACTTC.

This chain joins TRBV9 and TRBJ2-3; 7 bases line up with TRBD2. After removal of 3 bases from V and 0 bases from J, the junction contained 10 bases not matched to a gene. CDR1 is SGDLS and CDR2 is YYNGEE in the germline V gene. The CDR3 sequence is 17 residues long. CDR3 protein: CASSARGLAASTDTQYF. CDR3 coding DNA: TGTGCCAGCAGCGCGAGGGGCCTAGCGGCAAGCACAGATACGCAGTATTTT.

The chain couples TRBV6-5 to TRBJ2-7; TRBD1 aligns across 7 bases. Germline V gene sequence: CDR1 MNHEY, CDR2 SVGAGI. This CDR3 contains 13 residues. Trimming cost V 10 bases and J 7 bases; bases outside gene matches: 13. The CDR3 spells CATRDSGPWEQYF. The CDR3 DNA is TGTGCCACCCGGGACAGTGGGCCTTGGGAGCAGTACTTC.

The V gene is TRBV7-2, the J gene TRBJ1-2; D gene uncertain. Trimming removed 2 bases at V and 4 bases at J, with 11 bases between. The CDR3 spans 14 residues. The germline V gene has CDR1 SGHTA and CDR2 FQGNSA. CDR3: CASSLLGSFYGYTF. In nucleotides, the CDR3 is TGTGCCAGCAGCTTACTTGGGTCGTTCTATGGCTACACCTTC.

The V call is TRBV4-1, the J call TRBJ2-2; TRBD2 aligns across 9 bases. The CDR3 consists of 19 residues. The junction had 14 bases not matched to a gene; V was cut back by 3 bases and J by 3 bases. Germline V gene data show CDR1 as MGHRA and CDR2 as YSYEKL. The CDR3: CASSHHSGGSFMDTGELFF. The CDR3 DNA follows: TGCGCCAGCAGCCACCATAGCGGGGGTTCTTTTATGGACACCGGGGAGCTGTTTTTT.

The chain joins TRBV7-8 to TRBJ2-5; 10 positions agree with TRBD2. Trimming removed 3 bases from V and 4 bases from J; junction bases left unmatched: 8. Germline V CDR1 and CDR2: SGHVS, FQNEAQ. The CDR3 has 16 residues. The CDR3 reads CASSFGLAGVGETQYF. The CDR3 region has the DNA TGTGCCAGCAGCTTCGGGCTAGCGGGAGTGGGAGAGACCCAGTACTTC.

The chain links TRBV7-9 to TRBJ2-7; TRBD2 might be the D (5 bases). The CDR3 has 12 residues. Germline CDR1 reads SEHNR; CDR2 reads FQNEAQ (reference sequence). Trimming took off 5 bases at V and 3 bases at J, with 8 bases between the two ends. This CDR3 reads CASSPAGYEQYF. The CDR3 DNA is TGTGCCAGCAGCCCTGCGGGCTACGAGCAGTACTTC.

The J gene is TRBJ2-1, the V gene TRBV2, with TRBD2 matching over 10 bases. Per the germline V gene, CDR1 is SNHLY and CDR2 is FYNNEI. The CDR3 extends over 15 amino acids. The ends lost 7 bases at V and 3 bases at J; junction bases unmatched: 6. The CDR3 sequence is CASKSGLAVYNEQFF. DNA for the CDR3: TGTGCCAGCAAATCTGGACTAGCGGTCTACAATGAGCAGTTCTTC.

The CDR3 region is CASRLRDSGTKIYEQYF. CDR3 nucleotide sequence: TGTGCCAGCAGATTAAGGGATTCCGGGACAAAGATCTACGAGCAGTACTTC. This chain links TRBV7-2 with TRBJ2-7, with D maybe TRBD1 (6 bases). CDR1 SGHTA and CDR2 FQGNSA come from the germline V gene. With 6 bases removed from V and 3 bases from J, the gap between germline ends came to 24 bases. The CDR3 sequence is 17 residues long.

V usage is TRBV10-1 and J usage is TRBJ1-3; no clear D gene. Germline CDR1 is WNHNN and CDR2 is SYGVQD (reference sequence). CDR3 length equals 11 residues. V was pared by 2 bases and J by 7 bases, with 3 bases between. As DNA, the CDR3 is TGCGCCAGCAGTGAGGGCAACACCATATATTTT. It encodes CASSEGNTIYF.

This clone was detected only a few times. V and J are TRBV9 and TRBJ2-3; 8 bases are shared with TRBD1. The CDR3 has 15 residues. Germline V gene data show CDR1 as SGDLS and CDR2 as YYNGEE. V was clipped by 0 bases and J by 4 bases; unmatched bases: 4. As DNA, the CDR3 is TGTGCCAGCAGCGTAGGACAGGGGAGTTCAGATACGCAGTATTTT. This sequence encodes CASSVGQGSSDTQYF.

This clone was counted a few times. The CDR3 region is CASSPRDINYEQYF. CDR3 nucleotide sequence: TGTGCCAGCAGCCCTAGGGACATCAACTACGAGCAGTACTTC. The rearrangement uses TRBV9 and TRBJ2-7; D is perhaps TRBD1 (6 bases). The CDR3 is 14 amino acids. Per the germline V gene, CDR1 is SGDLS and CDR2 is YYNGEE. V lost 4 bases, J lost 3 bases, and 14 bases lay in between.

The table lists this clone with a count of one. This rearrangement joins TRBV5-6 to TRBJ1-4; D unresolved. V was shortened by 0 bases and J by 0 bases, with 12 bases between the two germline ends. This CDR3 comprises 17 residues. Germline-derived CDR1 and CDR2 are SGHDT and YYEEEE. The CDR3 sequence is CASSLVGVPATNEKLFF. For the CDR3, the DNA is TGTGCCAGCAGCTTGGTGGGTGTCCCCGCAACTAATGAAAAACTGTTTTTT.

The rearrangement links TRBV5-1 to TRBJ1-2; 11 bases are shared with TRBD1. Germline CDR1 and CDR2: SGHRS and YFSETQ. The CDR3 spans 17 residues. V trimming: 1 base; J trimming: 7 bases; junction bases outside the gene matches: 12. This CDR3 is CASSLIGQGAAPSGYTF. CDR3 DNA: TGCGCCAGCAGCTTGATCGGACAGGGGGCCGCCCCCTCTGGCTACACCTTC. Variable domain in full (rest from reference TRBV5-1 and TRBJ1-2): KAGVTQTPRYLIKTRGQQVTLSCSPISGHRSVSWYQQTPGQGLQFLFEYFSETQRNKGNFPGRFSGRQFSNSRSEMNVSTLELGDSALYLCASSLIGQGAAPSGYTFGSGTRLTVV.

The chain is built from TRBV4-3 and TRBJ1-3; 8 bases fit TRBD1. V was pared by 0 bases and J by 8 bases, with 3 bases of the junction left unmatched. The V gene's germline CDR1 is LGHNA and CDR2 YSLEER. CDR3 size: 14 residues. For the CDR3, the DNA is TGCGCCAGCAGCCAAGACAGGGGGCGGGACACCATATATTTT. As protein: CASSQDRGRDTIYF.

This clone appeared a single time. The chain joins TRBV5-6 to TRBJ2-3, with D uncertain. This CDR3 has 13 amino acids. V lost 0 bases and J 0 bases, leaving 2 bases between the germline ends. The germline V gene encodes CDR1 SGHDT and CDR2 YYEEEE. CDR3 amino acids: CASSLVSTDTQYF. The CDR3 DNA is TGTGCCAGCAGCTTGGTTAGCACAGATACGCAGTATTTT.

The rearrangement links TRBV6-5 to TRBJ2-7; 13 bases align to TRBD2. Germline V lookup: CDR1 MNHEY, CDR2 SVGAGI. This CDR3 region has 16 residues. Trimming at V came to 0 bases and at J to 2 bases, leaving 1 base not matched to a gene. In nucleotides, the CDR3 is TGTGCCAGCAGTTACTCTGGACTAGCGGGAGCCTACGAGCAGTACTTC. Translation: CASSYSGLAGAYEQYF.

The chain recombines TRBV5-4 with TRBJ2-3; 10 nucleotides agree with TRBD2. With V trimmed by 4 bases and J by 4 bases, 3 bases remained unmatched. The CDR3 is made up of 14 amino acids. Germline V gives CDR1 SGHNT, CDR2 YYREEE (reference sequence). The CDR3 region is CASSQGLAADTQYF. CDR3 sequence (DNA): TGTGCCAGCAGCCAAGGACTAGCGGCAGATACGCAGTATTTT.

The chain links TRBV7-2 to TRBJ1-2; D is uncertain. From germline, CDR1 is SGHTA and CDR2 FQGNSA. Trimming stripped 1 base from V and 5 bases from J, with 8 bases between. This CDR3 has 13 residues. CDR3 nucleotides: TGTGCCAGCAGCTTAGTCTGGAGATATGGCTACACCTTC. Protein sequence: CASSLVWRYGYTF. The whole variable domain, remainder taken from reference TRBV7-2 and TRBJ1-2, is GAGVSQSPSNKVTEKGKDVELRCDPISGHTALYWYRQSLGQGLEFLIYFQGNSAPDKSGLPSDRFSAERTGGSVSTLTIQRTQQEDSAVYLCASSLVWRYGYTFGSGTRLTVV.

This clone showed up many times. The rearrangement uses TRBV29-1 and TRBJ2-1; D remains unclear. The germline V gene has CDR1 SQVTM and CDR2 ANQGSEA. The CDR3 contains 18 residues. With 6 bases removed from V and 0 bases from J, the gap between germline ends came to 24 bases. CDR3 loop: CSVGRGLTRGYSYNEQFF. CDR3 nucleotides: TGCAGCGTAGGCCGTGGGTTAACGCGAGGATACTCCTACAATGAGCAGTTCTTC.